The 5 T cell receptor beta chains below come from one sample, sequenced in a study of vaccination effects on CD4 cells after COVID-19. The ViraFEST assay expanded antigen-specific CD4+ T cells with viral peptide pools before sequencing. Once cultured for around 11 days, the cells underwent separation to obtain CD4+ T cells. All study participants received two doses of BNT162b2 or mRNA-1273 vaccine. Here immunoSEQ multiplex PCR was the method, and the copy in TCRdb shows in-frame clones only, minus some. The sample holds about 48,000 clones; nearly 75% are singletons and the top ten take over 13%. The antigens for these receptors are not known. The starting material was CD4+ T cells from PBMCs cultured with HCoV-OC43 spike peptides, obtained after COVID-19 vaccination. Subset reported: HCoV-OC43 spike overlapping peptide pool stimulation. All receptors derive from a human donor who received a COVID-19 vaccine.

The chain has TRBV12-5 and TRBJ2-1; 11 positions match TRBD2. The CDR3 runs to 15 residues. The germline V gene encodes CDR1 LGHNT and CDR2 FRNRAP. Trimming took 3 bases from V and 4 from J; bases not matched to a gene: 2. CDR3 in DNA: TGTGCTAGTGGTTTAGTAGCGGGAGGGTACAATGAGCAGTTCTTC. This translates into CASGLVAGGYNEQFF.

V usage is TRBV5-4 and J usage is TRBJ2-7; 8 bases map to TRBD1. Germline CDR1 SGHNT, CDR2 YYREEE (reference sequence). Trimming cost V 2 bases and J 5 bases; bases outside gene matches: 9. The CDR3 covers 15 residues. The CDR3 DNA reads TGTGCCAGCAGCTTCGAGACAGGGGTACTTGACGAGCAGTACTTC. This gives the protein CASSFETGVLDEQYF.

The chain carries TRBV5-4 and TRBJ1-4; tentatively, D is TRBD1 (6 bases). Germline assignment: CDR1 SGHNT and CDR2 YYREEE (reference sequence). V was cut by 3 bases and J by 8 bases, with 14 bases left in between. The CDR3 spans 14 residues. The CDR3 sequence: CASSSRGRGEKLFF. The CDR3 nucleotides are TGTGCCAGCAGCTCCCGGGGGCGGGGCGAAAAACTGTTTTTT.

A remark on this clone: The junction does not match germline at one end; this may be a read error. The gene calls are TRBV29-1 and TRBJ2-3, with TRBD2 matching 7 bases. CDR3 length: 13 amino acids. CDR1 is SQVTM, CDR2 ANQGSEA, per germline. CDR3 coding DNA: TGCAGCGTTGAGCGGGGGAGCAAAGATACGCAGTATTTT. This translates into CSVERGSKDTQYF.

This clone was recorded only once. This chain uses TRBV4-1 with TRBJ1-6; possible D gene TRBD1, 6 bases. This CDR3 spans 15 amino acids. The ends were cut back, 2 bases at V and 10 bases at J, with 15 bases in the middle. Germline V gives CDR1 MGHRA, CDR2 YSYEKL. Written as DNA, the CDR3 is TGCGCCAGCAGCCAAACCCAGTACAGGGACTCACCCCTCCACTTT. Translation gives CASSQTQYRDSPLHF.